A single sample is the source of the 18 T cell receptor beta chains below, sequenced in a study of identifying expanded T cells in peripheral blood. Profiled with immunoSEQ multiplex PCR; TCRdb holds only in-frame clones, not every one. Of under 85,000 clones in the sample, about 83% were seen once. The sample consisted of blood. Source of these receptors: a person between 18 and 75 years old in good health.

This sequence joins TRBV21-1 and TRBJ1-5. TRBV21-1 is a documented pseudogene. The CDR3 is 16 amino acids. CDR3 residues: CASRFELHWHHQPQHF. Written as DNA, the CDR3 is TGTGCCAGCAGATTTGAACTACATTGGCATCATCAGCCCCAGCATTTT.

The J gene is TRBJ1-1, the V gene TRBV7-8, with D unresolved. The V end was cut by 7 bases, the J end by 2 bases, with 11 bases between. Germline CDR1 and CDR2: SGHVS and FQNEAQ. There are 13 residues in the CDR3. As DNA, the CDR3 is TGTGCCAGCAAGACACGGTTCAACACTGAAGCTTTCTTT. Protein product: CASKTRFNTEAFF.

V gene TRBV5-1 combines with J gene TRBJ2-3; D may be TRBD1 (6 bases). The CDR3 consists of 13 residues. V was clipped by 7 bases and J by 0 bases, with 9 bases between them. Germline values: CDR1 SGHRS, CDR2 YFSETQ. The CDR3 reads CASSGTSTDTQYF. The CDR3 region has the DNA TGCGCCAGCTCCGGGACAAGCACAGATACGCAGTATTTT.

The chain uses TRBV11-1 and TRBJ1-2, with a tentative D call TRBD1 (5 bases). Germline V lookup: CDR1 SGHAT, CDR2 FQDESV (reference sequence). Deletions cut 1 base from V and 8 bases from J, with 8 bases between. This CDR3 spans 12 amino acids. CDR3 protein: CASSLEWGGYTF. The CDR3 DNA sequence: TGTGCCAGCAGCTTAGAATGGGGGGGCTACACCTTC.

V and J are TRBV7-8 and TRBJ2-1; D ambiguous. Trimming removed 1 base from V and 7 bases from J, with 14 bases in between. Per germline, CDR1 SGHVS and CDR2 FQNEAQ. CDR3 length: 15 amino acids. The CDR3 sequence: CASSLDRASRNEQFF. The CDR3 region has the DNA TGTGCCAGCAGCTTAGATAGGGCCTCTAGGAATGAGCAGTTCTTC.

The chain is built from TRBV16 and TRBJ1-2; D is ambiguous. CDR1 is KGHSY and CDR2 is FQNENV in the germline V gene. V shed 2 bases and J shed 4 bases, with 11 bases lying between them. The CDR3 length is 14 residues. This CDR3 is CASSQIRQVYGYTF. DNA of the CDR3: TGTGCCAGCAGCCAAATCAGACAAGTCTATGGCTACACCTTC.

The genes are TRBV18 and TRBJ2-1; D is possibly TRBD2 (6 bases). Germline-derived CDR1 and CDR2 are KGHSH and LQKENI. This CDR3 contains 13 residues. Trimming removed 4 bases at V and 7 bases at J, with 11 bases between. For the CDR3, the DNA is TGTGCCAGCTCACAGGGACTCACTAATGAGCAGTTCTTC. It specifies CASSQGLTNEQFF. The full variable domain, completed using reference TRBV18 and TRBJ2-1, is NAGVMQNPRHLVRRRGQEARLRCSPMKGHSHVYWYRQLPEEGLKFMVYLQKENIIDESGMPKERFSAEFPKEGPSILRIQQVVRGDSAAYFCASSQGLTNEQFFGPGTRLTVL.

The chain joins TRBV7-2 to TRBJ2-5; D might be TRBD1 or TRBD2, each matching 5 bases. The DNA end lines up better with TRBJ2-7; the J call may be wrong. In germline, CDR1 is SGHTA, CDR2 FQGNSA. CDR3 length: 14 residues. The CDR3, as DNA: TGTGCCAGCAGCTTAGCTGGGGGTACCTACGAGCAGTACTTC. Its translation is CASSLAGGTYEQYF.

The J gene is TRBJ2-1, the V gene TRBV12-5, with TRBD2 as a possible D gene (5 bases). CDR3 length: 13 residues. The germline gives CDR1 LGHNT, CDR2 FRNRAP. V was cut by 2 bases and J by 10 bases, with 12 bases left in between. For the CDR3, the DNA is TGTGCTAGTGGTTTGCTGAGGGCCACCGAGCAGTTCTTC. Translation: CASGLLRATEQFF. Variable domain in full (rest from reference TRBV12-5 and TRBJ2-1): DARVTQTPRHKVTEMGQEVTMRCQPILGHNTVFWYRQTMMQGLELLAYFRNRAPLDDSGMPKDRFSAEMPDATLATLKIQPSEPRDSAVYFCASGLLRATEQFFGPGTRLTVL.

This rearrangement joins TRBV28 to TRBJ1-5; D is unclear. This CDR3 has 11 amino acids. Per the germline V gene, CDR1 is MDHEN and CDR2 is SYDVKM. Trimming removed 7 bases from V and 4 bases from J, with 5 bases in between. The CDR3 bases are TGTGCCAGCAATGGTAATCAGCCCCAGCATTTT. Its protein is CASNGNQPQHF.

The V call is TRBV28, the J call TRBJ1-5; 8 bases map to TRBD1. CDR1 is MDHEN and CDR2 is SYDVKM in the germline V gene. The CDR3 spans 16 residues. V lost 1 base to trimming and J lost 4 bases; unmatched junction nucleotides: 6. CDR3 DNA sequence: TGTGCCAGCAGTTTATCCCTGGACAGGGAGAATCAGCCCCAGCATTTT. It codes for CASSLSLDRENQPQHF.

This chain's CDR3 is CASHGRMVMNTEAFF. CDR3 DNA: TGTGCCAGTCATGGCCGTATGGTCATGAACACTGAAGCTTTCTTT. The chain links TRBV19 to TRBJ1-1; no definite D call. The CDR3 runs 15 residues. V was pared by 8 bases and J by 0 bases, with 16 bases between. Germline assignment: CDR1 LNHDA and CDR2 SQIVND (reference sequence).

The gene calls are TRBV18 and TRBJ2-7; possible D gene TRBD2, 7 bases. CDR1 and CDR2 from the germline V gene are KGHSH and LQKENI. With 4 bases removed from V and 2 bases from J, the gap between germline ends came to 12 bases. The CDR3 length is 14 residues. CDR3 DNA: TGTGCCAGCTCACAGGGGGGGCTTGCCTACGAGCAGTACTTC. Its translation: CASSQGGLAYEQYF.

The chain couples TRBV7-3 to TRBJ2-1; 16 bases align to TRBD2. This CDR3 is built from 21 residues. V dropped 4 bases and J dropped 1; count of bases not matched to a gene: 13. Germline CDR1 reads SGHTA; CDR2 reads FQGTGA. The CDR3 spells CASSSPTGTSGREGSYNEQFF. CDR3 DNA: TGTGCCAGCAGCTCGCCCACCGGGACTAGCGGGAGGGAGGGGTCCTACAATGAGCAGTTCTTC.

V and J are TRBV2 and TRBJ2-7; tentatively, D is TRBD1 (5 bases). Germline CDR1 SNHLY, CDR2 FYNNEI. Trimming removed 7 bases from V and 0 bases from J, with 13 bases in between. The CDR3 loop spans 14 amino acids. The CDR3 sequence is CASTPQARSYEQYF. In nucleotides, the CDR3 is TGTGCCAGCACCCCACAGGCGCGCTCCTACGAGCAGTACTTC.

The chain links TRBV7-6 to TRBJ2-4; TRBD1 agrees at 7 bases. The germline V gene encodes CDR1 SGHVS and CDR2 FNYEAQ. The V and J ends lost 1 base and 10 bases, in that order; junction bases with no gene match: 13. The CDR3 is 16 residues long. The CDR3 DNA follows: TGTGCCAGCAGCTTAGGGAGCCGGGACAGCCTGGGAATTCAGTACTTC. It is translated as CASSLGSRDSLGIQYF.

A note on this clone: Mismatch with germline at one junction end may stem from a read error. The rearrangement joins TRBV6-1 to TRBJ2-1, with 15 bases that match TRBD2. The CDR3 contains 14 residues. The germline V gene has CDR1 MNHNS and CDR2 SASEGT. As DNA, the CDR3 is TGTGCCAGCAGTCCTTCCGGGACTAGCGGGAGGAGGCTCTTC. It translates to CASSPSGTSGRRLF.

V is TRBV9 and J is TRBJ1-3; no firm D call. There are 12 residues in the CDR3. Per the germline V gene, CDR1 is SGDLS and CDR2 is YYNGEE. The germline V and J ends were trimmed by 4 bases and 0 bases, with 2 bases remaining between them. The CDR3 protein is CASSPSGNTIYF. CDR3 nucleotides: TGTGCCAGCAGCCCCTCTGGAAACACCATATATTTT.